This T cell receptor beta chain was obtained from a study of T cell repertoires in cytomegalovirus infection. General observations from the study: Totalled public TCR beta family frequency picked out people who carried CMV plus the relevant HLA.

This clonotype was seen a handful of times. The antigen is unknown. TCRdb reprocessed the reads via MiXCR and lists one record per CDR3 protein. The data contain 570,000 or so distinct CDR3 sequences, 35% to 50% of them singletons. Between the trimmed V and J ends, which lost 4 bases and 8 bases, there was a span of 20 bases. The CDR3 loop spans 15 amino acids. CDR1 is MDHEN and CDR2 is SYDVKM in the germline V gene. Source: cultured PBMCs, taken from culture after CMV antigen stimulation. The chain has TRBV28 and TRBJ1-2; TRBD1 is a possible D gene (6 bases). This clonotype was obtained from a human donor in good health (CMV status not recorded). Some clones in this sample may be carry-over from other donors' samples. CDR3 bases: TGTGCCAGCAGTTCTTGGGGCAGGGGCGGGTACGGCTACACCTTC. Protein product: CASSSWGRGGYGYTF.